This TCR beta chain stems from a study of Ad26.COV2.S vaccination and SARS-CoV-2 variants. CDR1 is WSHSY, CDR2 SAAADI, per germline. There are 13 residues in the CDR3. V dropped 8 bases and J dropped 3 bases, with 13 bases sitting between them. Some clones are missing from TCRdb's copy, which holds only in-frame ones; the method was immunoSEQ multiplex PCR. Of 350,000 to 450,000 clones detected, about nine tenths appear once; the ten largest clones hold about 1.6%. The treatment: roughly 19 received Ad26.COV2.S at low or high dose, single or two shots; about 5 received placebo; per-sample allocation not given. Sampling happened 63 days after the first vaccine or placebo injection.

The chain has TRBV10-2 and TRBJ1-2; TRBD1 might be the D (6 bases). Sequences were derived from peripheral blood, sampled in a trial of Ad26.COV2.S vaccine versus placebo. The TCR comes from a person aged 18 to 65 who received the Ad26.COV2.S COVID-19 vaccine or a placebo. The CDR3 DNA reads as TGCGCCAGCCTTAAGACAGGCGACTATGGCTACACCTTC. Translation gives CASLKTGDYGYTF.